This entry lists 23 T cell receptor beta chains sequenced from one sample in a study of T cell responses to AZD1222 COVID-19 vaccine. Measured with immunoSEQ multiplex PCR; TCRdb has only the in-frame clones, and not every one. The sample records about 140,000 clones, roughly 93% being singletons. The input for sequencing was peripheral blood, taken on day 0 of MenACWY control vaccination. These receptor sequences come from an adult in good health.

The chain carries TRBV28 and TRBJ1-4; D gene ambiguous. Per germline, CDR1 MDHEN and CDR2 SYDVKM. V lost 5 bases, J lost 8 bases, and 15 bases lay in between. The CDR3 is 14 residues long. CDR3 in DNA: TGTGCCAGCAGTCCCCGGGAGGGCCGGGAAAAACTGTTTTTT. Residues: CASSPREGREKLFF.

The chain uses TRBV7-3 and TRBJ2-1; TRBD1 aligns across 8 bases. Germline V gene lookup returns CDR1 SGHTA and CDR2 FQGTGA. The CDR3 contains 14 residues. The junction had 8 bases not matched to a gene; V was cut back by 5 bases and J by 8 bases. The CDR3 sequence: CASSPGQGGDEQFF. In DNA, the CDR3 is TGTGCCAGCAGCCCCGGACAGGGTGGGGATGAGCAGTTCTTC.

V gene TRBV28 combines with J gene TRBJ1-6; D is perhaps TRBD1 (6 bases). Trimming took 7 bases from V and 10 from J, leaving 14 bases between them. CDR3 length equals 13 residues. Germline CDR1 and CDR2: MDHEN and SYDVKM. CDR3 DNA: TGTGCCAGCAAGGACAGAGGTGGGTCACCCCTCCACTTT. Translating it yields CASKDRGGSPLHF. The whole variable domain, filled in from reference TRBV28 and TRBJ1-6, reads DVKVTQSSRYLVKRTGEKVFLECVQDMDHENMFWYRQDPGLGLRLIYFSYDVKMKEKGDIPEGYSVSREKKERFSLILESASTNQTSMYLCASKDRGGSPLHFGNGTRLTVT.

This clone was found many times. This chain connects TRBV4-2 to TRBJ2-7, with 10 bases aligning to TRBD1. Germline values: CDR1 LGHNA, CDR2 YNFKEQ. The CDR3 contains 17 residues. With V trimmed by 4 bases and J by 0 bases, 9 bases remained unmatched. CDR3: CASSPSPGTGASYEQYF. CDR3 in DNA: TGTGCCAGCAGCCCTTCCCCCGGGACAGGGGCCTCCTACGAGCAGTACTTC.

The gene calls are TRBV28 and TRBJ1-6; D is undetermined. Germline V gene data show CDR1 as MDHEN and CDR2 as SYDVKM. Trimming left V 8 bases short and J 5 bases short, with 13 bases between. The CDR3 is 14 residues long. Here the CDR3 reads CASLQALDNSPLHF. As DNA, the CDR3 is TGTGCCAGCCTCCAGGCCCTCGATAATTCACCCCTCCACTTT.

The chain has TRBV6-5 and TRBJ2-1; D not resolved. The germline CDR1 and CDR2 sequences are MNHEY and SVGAGI. The CDR3 contains 16 residues. V gave up 2 bases and J gave up 6 bases, with 17 bases separating them. This CDR3 is CASSYKRSPSGNEQFF. The DNA of the CDR3 is TGTGCCAGCAGTTACAAGCGTAGCCCCTCTGGCAATGAGCAGTTCTTC.

V is TRBV5-1 and J is TRBJ2-1; D may be TRBD2 (5 bases). V gave up 1 base and J gave up 2 bases, with 7 bases separating them. CDR1 and CDR2 from the germline V gene are SGHRS and YFSETQ. The CDR3 spans 14 residues. CDR3 sequence reads: CASSLWEPYNEQFF. CDR3 DNA: TGCGCCAGCAGCTTGTGGGAGCCCTACAATGAGCAGTTCTTC.

This chain links TRBV9 with TRBJ2-1, with 7 bases that match TRBD1. Germline V gene data show CDR1 as SGDLS and CDR2 as YYNGEE. V shed 4 bases, J shed 2 bases, and the junction held 12 bases outside the gene matches. The CDR3 runs to 17 residues. Written as DNA, the CDR3 is TGTGCCAGCAGCCTCAACCCCCGACAGGGCCCCTACAATGAGCAGTTCTTC. Protein sequence: CASSLNPRQGPYNEQFF.

Remarks on this clone: An end of the junction differs from the germline gene, which may be a read error. The chain combines TRBV7-3 with TRBJ1-1; D uncertain. The CDR3 extends over 13 amino acids. Germline V lookup: CDR1 SGHTA, CDR2 FQGTGA. The CDR3, as DNA: TGTGCCAGCATCTTAAACACCTACACTGAAGCTTTCTTT. It translates to CASILNTYTEAFF.

The chain links TRBV19 to TRBJ1-2; 7 bases match TRBD1. Per the germline V gene, CDR1 is LNHDA and CDR2 is SQIVND (reference sequence). The CDR3 is 16 amino acids. The V gene end was trimmed by 7 bases and the J gene end by 7 bases; junction bases not matched to a gene: 18. CDR3 loop: CASNTPGTAVRGGYTF. Here the CDR3 DNA reads TGTGCCAGTAACACACCCGGGACAGCGGTGCGGGGTGGCTACACCTTC.

This rearrangement joins TRBV9 to TRBJ1-3, with D perhaps matching TRBD1 (5 bases). The CDR3 is 15 residues long. The germline gives CDR1 SGDLS, CDR2 YYNGEE. V lost 1 base to trimming and J lost 0 bases, with 8 bases between them. CDR3 sequence reads: CASSVSGGSGNTIYF. The CDR3 coding sequence is TGTGCCAGCAGCGTATCGGGGGGCTCTGGAAACACCATATATTTT.

V gene TRBV28 combines with J gene TRBJ1-4; D may be TRBD1 (6 bases). Germline CDR1 reads MDHEN; CDR2 reads SYDVKM. This CDR3 region has 13 residues. Trimming stripped 3 bases from V and 8 bases from J, with 10 bases between. DNA for the CDR3: TGTGCCAGCAGTTTTATAGGGGGGGAAAAACTGTTTTTT. This codes for CASSFIGGEKLFF.

The chain is built from TRBV5-3 and TRBJ2-3, with 11 bases fitting TRBD2. TRBV5-3 is classed as an ORF, of uncertain function. The CDR3 consists of 17 residues. V shed 1 base, J shed 5 bases, and the junction held 9 bases outside the gene matches. CDR3 in DNA: TGTGCCAGAAGCTTGCCGATACTAGCGGGGGACGTAGATACGCAGTATTTT. The encoded protein is CARSLPILAGDVDTQYF.

The chain joins TRBV30 to TRBJ1-2; a weak D match, TRBD1 (5 bases). Trimming pared 0 bases from V and 7 bases from J, leaving 15 bases between. The CDR3 runs 14 residues. Germline assignment: CDR1 GTSNPN and CDR2 SVGIG (reference sequence). The CDR3 sequence: CAWSVPRVISGYTF. The CDR3 bases are TGTGCCTGGAGTGTACCCAGGGTTATTAGTGGCTACACCTTC.

The V and J genes are TRBV27 and TRBJ1-6; weak D call: TRBD1 (6 bases). CDR3 length: 18 residues. V was clipped by 0 bases and J by 8 bases, with 20 bases between them. From germline, CDR1 is MNHEY and CDR2 SMNVEV (reference sequence). CDR3 sequence: CASSLSRRGGTFDSPLHF. For the CDR3, the DNA is TGTGCCAGCAGTTTATCAAGGCGAGGTGGGACATTCGATTCACCCCTCCACTTT.

The V call is TRBV7-9, the J call TRBJ2-5; 7 bases match TRBD2. The trim removed 5 bases at V and 2 bases at J, leaving 11 bases unmatched. The CDR3 runs to 16 residues. In germline, CDR1 is SEHNR, CDR2 FQNEAQ (reference sequence). CDR3: CASSPGVAGEQETQYF. CDR3 DNA: TGTGCCAGCAGCCCCGGGGTAGCGGGTGAACAAGAGACCCAGTACTTC.

This clone has just one count. V usage is TRBV20-1 and J usage is TRBJ2-7, with 8 positions matching TRBD2. The germline gives CDR1 DFQATT, CDR2 SNEGSKA (reference sequence). Unmatched junction bases numbered 7, after V lost 3 bases and J lost 0 bases. This CDR3 has 15 amino acids. CDR3 in amino acids: CSASGIAGISYEQYF. Here the CDR3 DNA reads TGCAGTGCTAGTGGAATAGCGGGGATCTCCTACGAGCAGTACTTC.

The V gene is TRBV18, the J gene TRBJ1-5, with 9 bases lining up with TRBD1. From germline, CDR1 is KGHSH and CDR2 LQKENI. The length of the CDR3 is 15 residues. After removal of 3 bases from V and 4 bases from J, the junction contained 4 bases not matched to a gene. The CDR3 protein is CASSPQGQGNQPQHF. The CDR3 DNA sequence: TGTGCCAGCTCACCTCAGGGACAGGGAAATCAGCCCCAGCATTTT. Variable domain in full (rest from reference TRBV18 and TRBJ1-5): NAGVMQNPRHLVRRRGQEARLRCSPMKGHSHVYWYRQLPEEGLKFMVYLQKENIIDESGMPKERFSAEFPKEGPSILRIQQVVRGDSAAYFCASSPQGQGNQPQHFGDGTRLSIL.

This chain joins TRBV11-2 and TRBJ1-1; TRBD1 might be the D (6 bases). The CDR3 length is 14 residues. V was trimmed by 3 bases and J by 2 bases, leaving 10 bases between them. In germline, CDR1 is SGHAT, CDR2 FQNNGV. The CDR3 DNA is TGTGCCAGCAGCTTCGGACAGCTTAACACTGAAGCTTTCTTT. Protein sequence: CASSFGQLNTEAFF.

This chain uses TRBV28 with TRBJ1-6, with a tentative D call TRBD1 (5 bases). Germline-derived CDR1 and CDR2 are MDHEN and SYDVKM. V gave up 5 bases and J gave up 7 bases, with 15 bases separating them. This CDR3 spans 15 amino acids. In nucleotides, the CDR3 is TGTGCCAGCAGTGCCTCCGAGGGGAACAATTCACCCCTCCACTTT. It codes for CASSASEGNNSPLHF. The entire variable domain, with the rest obtained from reference TRBV28 and TRBJ1-6, is as follows: DVKVTQSSRYLVKRTGEKVFLECVQDMDHENMFWYRQDPGLGLRLIYFSYDVKMKEKGDIPEGYSVSREKKERFSLILESASTNQTSMYLCASSASEGNNSPLHFGNGTRLTVT.

V and J are TRBV5-1 and TRBJ1-2, with no clear D. The V end lost 0 bases, the J end lost 6 bases, and 12 bases lay between the germline ends. The CDR3 runs 14 residues. Germline CDR1 SGHRS, CDR2 YFSETQ. CDR3 nucleotide sequence: TGCGCCAGCAGCTTGGAGTTTAGGTCGGATGGCTACACCTTC. It translates to CASSLEFRSDGYTF.

The V call is TRBV7-9, the J call TRBJ2-7; 7 nucleotides agree with TRBD1. Germline assignment: CDR1 SEHNR and CDR2 FQNEAQ (reference sequence). This CDR3 comprises 14 residues. The junction had 9 bases not matched to a gene; V was cut back by 6 bases and J by 4 bases. The CDR3 DNA follows: TGTGCCAGCAGTGACAGGGTTCATCGATACGAGCAGTACTTC. Residues: CASSDRVHRYEQYF.

The rearrangement joins TRBV30 to TRBJ2-2; D gene unclear. The CDR3 sequence is 13 residues long. The germline CDR1 and CDR2 sequences are GTSNPN and SVGIG (reference sequence). Trimming took 2 bases from V and 1 from J, leaving 5 bases between them. The CDR3 bases are TGTGCCTGGAGTTGGCTGAACACCGGGGAGCTGTTTTTT. It yields the protein CAWSWLNTGELFF. Drawing the rest from reference TRBV30 and TRBJ2-2, the complete variable domain is SQTIHQWPATLVQPVGSPLSLECTVEGTSNPNLYWYRQAAGRGLQLLFYSVGIGQISSEVPQNLSASRPQDRQFILSSKKLLLSDSGFYLCAWSWLNTGELFFGEGSRLTVL.